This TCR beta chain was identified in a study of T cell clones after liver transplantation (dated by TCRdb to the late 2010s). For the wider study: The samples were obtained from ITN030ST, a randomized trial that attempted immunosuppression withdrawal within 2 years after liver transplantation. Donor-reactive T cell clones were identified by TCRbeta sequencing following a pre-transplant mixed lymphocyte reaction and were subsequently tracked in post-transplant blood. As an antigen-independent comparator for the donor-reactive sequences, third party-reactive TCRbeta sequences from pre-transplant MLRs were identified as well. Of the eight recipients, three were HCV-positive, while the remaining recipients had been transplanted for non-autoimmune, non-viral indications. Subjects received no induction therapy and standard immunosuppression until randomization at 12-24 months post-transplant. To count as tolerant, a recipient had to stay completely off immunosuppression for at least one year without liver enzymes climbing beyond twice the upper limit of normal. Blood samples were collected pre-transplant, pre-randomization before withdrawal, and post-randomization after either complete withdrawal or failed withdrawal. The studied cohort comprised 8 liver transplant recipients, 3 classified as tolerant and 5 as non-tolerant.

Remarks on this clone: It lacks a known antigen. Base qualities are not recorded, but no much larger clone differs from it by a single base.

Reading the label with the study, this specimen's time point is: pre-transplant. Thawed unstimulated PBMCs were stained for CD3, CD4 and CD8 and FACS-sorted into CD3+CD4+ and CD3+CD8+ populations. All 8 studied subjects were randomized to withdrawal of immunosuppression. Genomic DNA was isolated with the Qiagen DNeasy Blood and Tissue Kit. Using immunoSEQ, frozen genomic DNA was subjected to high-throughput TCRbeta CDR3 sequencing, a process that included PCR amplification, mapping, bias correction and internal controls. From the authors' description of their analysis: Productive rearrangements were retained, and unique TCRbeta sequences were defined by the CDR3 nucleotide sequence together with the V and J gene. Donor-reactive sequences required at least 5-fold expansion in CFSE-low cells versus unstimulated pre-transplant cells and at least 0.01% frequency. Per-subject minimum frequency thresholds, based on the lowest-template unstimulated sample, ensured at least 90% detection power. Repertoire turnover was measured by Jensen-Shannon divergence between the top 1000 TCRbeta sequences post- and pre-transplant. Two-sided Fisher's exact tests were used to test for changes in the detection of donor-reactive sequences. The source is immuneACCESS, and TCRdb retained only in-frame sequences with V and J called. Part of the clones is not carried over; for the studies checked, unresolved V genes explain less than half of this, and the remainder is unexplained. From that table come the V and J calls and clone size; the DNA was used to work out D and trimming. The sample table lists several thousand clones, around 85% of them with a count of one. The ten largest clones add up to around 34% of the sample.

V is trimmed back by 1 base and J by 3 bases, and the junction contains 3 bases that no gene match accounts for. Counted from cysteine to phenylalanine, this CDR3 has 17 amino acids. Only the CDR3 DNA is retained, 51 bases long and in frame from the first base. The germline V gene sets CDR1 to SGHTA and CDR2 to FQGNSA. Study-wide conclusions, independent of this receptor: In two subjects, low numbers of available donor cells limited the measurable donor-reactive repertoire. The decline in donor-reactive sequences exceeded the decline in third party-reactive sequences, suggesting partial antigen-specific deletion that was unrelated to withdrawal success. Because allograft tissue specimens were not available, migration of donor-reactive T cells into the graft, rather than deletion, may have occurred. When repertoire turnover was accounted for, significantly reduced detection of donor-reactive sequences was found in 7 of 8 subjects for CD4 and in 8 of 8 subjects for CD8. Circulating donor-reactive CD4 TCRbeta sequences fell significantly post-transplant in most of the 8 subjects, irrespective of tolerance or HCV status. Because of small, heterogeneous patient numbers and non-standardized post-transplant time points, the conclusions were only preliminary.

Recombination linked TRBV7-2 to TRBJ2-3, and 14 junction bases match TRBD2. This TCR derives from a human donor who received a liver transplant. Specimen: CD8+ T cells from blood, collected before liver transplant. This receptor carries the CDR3 CASSLGTSGGWTDTQYF. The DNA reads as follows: TGTGCCAGCAGCTTAGGGACTAGCGGGGGGTGGACAGATACGCAGTATTTT.